What follows describes a single T cell receptor beta chain. TCRdb keeps only in-frame clones here, not all; method: immunoSEQ multiplex PCR. The sample has about 160,000 clones; over 85% are singletons. This sample is drawn from a study of blood T cell repertoires in COVID-19. V shed 0 bases and J shed 5 bases, with 15 bases lying between them. The CDR3 runs 16 residues. Germline CDR1 reads MGHRA; CDR2 reads YSYEKL. The receptor comes from a woman between 45 and 65 years old with acute or convalescent COVID-19. The rearrangement links TRBV4-1 to TRBJ2-3, with D perhaps TRBD2 (5 bases). The sequenced sample consisted of peripheral blood. CDR3 nucleotides: TGCGCCAGCAGCCAAGATCGGAACCTTGCGGGAGATACGCAGTATTTT. Protein product: CASSQDRNLAGDTQYF.